The sequence of this T cell receptor beta chain was determined in a study of cytomegalovirus exposure and HLA in healthy donors. Germline CDR1 MNHNS, CDR2 SASEGT. Between the trimmed V and J ends, which lost 4 bases and 4 bases, there was a span of 12 bases. The CDR3 consists of 14 residues. Study-level findings and limits: Beyond CMV serostatus, there was no information to go on about immune exposure. One cluster of highly shared sequence variants probably arose as a sequencing artifact.

Both 60 Vbeta primers and 13 Jbeta primers went into the PCR. Generated by immunoSEQ multiplex PCR, the TCRdb table keeps only in-frame clones and is missing some. The sample lists approximately 100,000 clones, 85% occurring once. About this clone: Its antigen remains unidentified.

The sequence was obtained from a man aged 35 to 55 in good health and CMV-seropositive. Material for sequencing was PBMCs. The chain recombines TRBV6-1 with TRBJ2-3, with TRBD1 as a possible D gene (6 bases). CDR3 loop: CASSAPGAADTQYF. CDR3 DNA: TGTGCCAGCAGTGCCCCAGGGGCGGCAGATACGCAGTATTTT.